The clone carrying this T cell receptor beta chain has a count of ten or more. The data originate from a study of T cells after yellow fever vaccination. The TCR cDNA carried a universal primer site and UMIs from 5'RACE template switching. TCRdb reanalysed the 5' RACE reads using MiXCR and keeps one entry per CDR3 protein. The sample yields approximately 240,000 distinct CDR3 sequences, roughly 4% seen once. Sequencing was performed on PBMCs, taken 15 days after the yellow fever booster vaccination. The TCR originated in a man younger than 35 who received the YFV17D yellow fever vaccine.

The chain's CDR3 is CASSKTPHPAFF. The CDR3 nucleotides read TGTGCCAGCAGCAAGACACCCCACCCGGCTTTCTTT. The chain uses TRBV5-6 and TRBJ1-1; D is unclear. CDR1 and CDR2 from the germline V gene are SGHDT and YYEEEE. The CDR3 runs to 12 residues. The germline V and J ends were trimmed by 4 bases and 11 bases, with 15 bases remaining between them.